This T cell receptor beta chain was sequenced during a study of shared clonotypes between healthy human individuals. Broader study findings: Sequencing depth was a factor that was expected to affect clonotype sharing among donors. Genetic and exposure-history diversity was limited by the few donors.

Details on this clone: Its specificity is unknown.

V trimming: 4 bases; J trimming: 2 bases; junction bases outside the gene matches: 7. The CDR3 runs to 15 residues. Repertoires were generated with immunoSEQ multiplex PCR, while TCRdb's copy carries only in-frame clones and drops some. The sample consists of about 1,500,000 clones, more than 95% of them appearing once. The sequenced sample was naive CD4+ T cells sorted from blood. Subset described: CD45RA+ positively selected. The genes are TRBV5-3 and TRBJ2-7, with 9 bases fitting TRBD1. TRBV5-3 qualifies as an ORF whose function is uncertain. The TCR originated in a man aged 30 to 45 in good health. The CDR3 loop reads CARSRCWDRAYEQYF. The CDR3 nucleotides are TGTGCCAGAAGCAGATGTTGGGACAGGGCCTACGAGCAGTACTTC.